A single sample is the source of the 9 T cell receptor beta chains below, sequenced in a study of T cell changes during pregnancy in multiple sclerosis. Profiling relied on immunoSEQ multiplex PCR, and the TCRdb table lists in-frame clones only, not all of them. The sample holds 50,000 or so clones, around 90% seen once. This specimen consisted of CD4+ T cells from peripheral blood mononuclear cells, obtained in the second trimester of pregnancy. These receptor sequences come from a female donor with multiple sclerosis, enrolled in a pregnancy study.

The chain links TRBV7-9 to TRBJ1-1; TRBD1 aligns across 8 bases. Germline loops: CDR1 SEHNR, CDR2 FQNEAQ (reference sequence). V shed 3 bases, J shed 2 bases, and the junction held 8 bases outside the gene matches. This CDR3 has 16 amino acids. CDR3 sequence: CASSFIQGAGNTEAFF. In DNA form, the CDR3 reads TGTGCCAGCAGCTTCATCCAGGGGGCTGGTAACACTGAAGCTTTCTTT.

Only one count was recorded for this clone. CDR3 loop: CASSPSQGTNNYGYTF. CDR3 nucleotide sequence: TGCGCCAGCAGCCCATCTCAGGGCACTAATAACTATGGCTACACCTTC. The chain joins TRBV4-1 to TRBJ1-2, with a weak D call TRBD1 (5 bases). Germline CDR1 reads MGHRA; CDR2 reads YSYEKL. This CDR3 has 16 amino acids. Trimming stripped 4 bases from V and 1 base from J, with 16 bases between.

The V call is TRBV27, the J call TRBJ2-5, with D unresolved. The CDR3 length is 15 residues. The V and J ends lost 0 bases and 4 bases respectively, with 12 bases between them. CDR1 MNHEY and CDR2 SMNVEV come from the germline V gene (reference sequence). CDR3 region: CASSLSIPTRETQYF. CDR3 bases: TGTGCCAGCAGTTTATCGATCCCCACGAGAGAGACCCAGTACTTC.

A single count supports this clone. This chain joins TRBV18 and TRBJ2-5, with 9 bases fitting TRBD1. This CDR3 spans 15 amino acids. V dropped 5 bases and J dropped 5; count of bases not matched to a gene: 9. Germline V gene sequence: CDR1 KGHSH, CDR2 LQKENI. The CDR3, as DNA: TGTGCCAGCTCAACGGCACAGGGGGCAGGGGAGACCCAGTACTTC. It translates to CASSTAQGAGETQYF.

The chain employs TRBV5-1 and TRBJ1-1; 12 bases map to TRBD1. The germline CDR1 and CDR2 sequences are SGHRS and YFSETQ. The CDR3 consists of 16 residues. The ends lost 5 bases at V and 6 bases at J; junction bases unmatched: 11. The chain's CDR3 is CASSSTGTGGFAEAFF. DNA of the CDR3: TGCGCCAGCAGTTCCACCGGGACAGGGGGCTTCGCTGAAGCTTTCTTT.

This rearrangement joins TRBV19 to TRBJ1-3, with no clear D. Between the trimmed V and J ends, which lost 3 bases and 0 bases, there was a span of 12 bases. The CDR3 covers 16 residues. From germline, CDR1 is LNHDA and CDR2 SQIVND (reference sequence). CDR3 sequence reads: CASSIPQSPSGNTIYF. Here the CDR3 DNA reads TGTGCCAGTAGTATCCCACAGAGTCCCTCTGGAAACACCATATATTTT.

This sequence joins TRBV5-1 and TRBJ2-5; the match to TRBD2 covers 11 bases. Trimming removed 4 bases from V and 6 bases from J; junction bases left unmatched: 8. Germline CDR1 is SGHRS and CDR2 is YFSETQ. The CDR3 runs to 15 residues. The CDR3 reads CASSNNSGGAQTQYF. The CDR3 nucleotides are TGCGCCAGCAGCAATAATAGCGGGGGGGCCCAGACCCAGTACTTC.

In nucleotides, the CDR3 is TGTGCCAGCAGCTTTGCGACTCCGGAGCAGTTCTTC. This translates into CASSFATPEQFF. This chain joins TRBV7-2 and TRBJ2-1; D is unresolved. The CDR3 extends over 12 amino acids. Germline values: CDR1 SGHTA, CDR2 FQGNSA. Trimming took off 3 bases at V and 10 bases at J, with 10 bases between the two ends.

This chain joins TRBV27 and TRBJ2-3, with 8 bases that match TRBD1. Germline V gene lookup returns CDR1 MNHEY and CDR2 SMNVEV (reference sequence). V was clipped by 5 bases and J by 5 bases; unmatched bases: 3. This CDR3 has 13 amino acids. The CDR3 coding sequence is TGTGCCAGCAGTAGACAGGGGTTAGATACGCAGTATTTT. It codes for CASSRQGLDTQYF.